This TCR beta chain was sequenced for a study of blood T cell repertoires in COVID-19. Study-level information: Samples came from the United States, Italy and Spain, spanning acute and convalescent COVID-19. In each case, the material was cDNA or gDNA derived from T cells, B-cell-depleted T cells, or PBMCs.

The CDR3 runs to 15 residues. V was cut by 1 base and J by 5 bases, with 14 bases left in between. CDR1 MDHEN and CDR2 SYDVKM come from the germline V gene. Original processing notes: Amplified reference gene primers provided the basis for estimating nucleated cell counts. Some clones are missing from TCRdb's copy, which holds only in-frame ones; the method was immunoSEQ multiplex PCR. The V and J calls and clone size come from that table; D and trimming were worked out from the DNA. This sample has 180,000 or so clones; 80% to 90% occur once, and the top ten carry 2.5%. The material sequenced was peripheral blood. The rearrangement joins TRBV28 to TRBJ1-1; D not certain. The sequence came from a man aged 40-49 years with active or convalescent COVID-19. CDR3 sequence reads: CASSLSVGRWTEAFF. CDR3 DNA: TGTGCCAGCAGTTTATCGGTAGGGAGATGGACTGAAGCTTTCTTT.